These 20 T cell receptor beta chains share one sample of origin, sequenced in a study of beta chain features in type 1 diabetes (dated by TCRdb to 2017 to 2018). The library was built by means of the immunoSEQ multiplex PCR assay. The entire amount of isolated RNA was reverse transcribed using the High Capacity cDNA Reverse Transcription Kit, so the sequenced TCRB transcripts were expressed ones. TCRdb's version of the immuneACCESS table is confined to in-frame rearrangements and falls short of the full clone set. An unresolved V gene accounts for under half of the shortfall where checked; the remainder is of unknown origin. This sample is represented by 500,000 to 800,000 clones; under 15% of them were singletons. Clones ranked in the top ten supply about 0.11% of the sample. Their cognate antigens are unknown. The paper as a whole reports these results and caveats: Type 1 diabetes patients showed a moderate but significant shortening of TCRB CDR3 length in all four CD4+ subsets.

Sequencing was performed on naive CD4+ T cells from blood. The sample's cell subset or site label is to be understood as: true naive CD4+ T cells. Every receptor here comes from a young man with type 1 diabetes.

The chain employs TRBV5-6 and TRBJ2-3, with D tentatively TRBD2 (6 bases). The germline CDR1 and CDR2 sequences are SGHDT and YYEEEE. V lost 0 bases to trimming and J lost 1 base, with 9 bases between them. The CDR3 runs 15 residues. The CDR3 reads CASSLGASGTDTQYF. Written as DNA, the CDR3 is TGTGCCAGCAGCTTGGGGGCTAGCGGCACAGATACGCAGTATTTT.

This clone was seen a few times. V is TRBV6-5 and J is TRBJ2-7; TRBD2 might be the D (7 bases). Germline values: CDR1 MNHEY, CDR2 SVGAGI. Trimming removed 6 bases from V and 0 bases from J, with 15 bases in between. The CDR3 sequence is 15 residues long. CDR3 DNA sequence: TGTGCCAGCAGAAGGGAGGGGGGAAGCTCCTACGAGCAGTACTTC. The encoded protein is CASRREGGSSYEQYF.

This clone was seen a handful of times. The rearrangement links TRBV4-3 to TRBJ2-7, with D perhaps matching TRBD1 or TRBD2 (5 bases each). CDR3 length: 16 residues. V was clipped by 0 bases and J by 9 bases, with 21 bases between them. CDR1 LGHNA and CDR2 YSLEER come from the germline V gene. The CDR3 is CASSQDPGHRRMWQYF. Written as DNA, the CDR3 is TGCGCCAGCAGCCAAGATCCCGGACATCGGAGGATGTGGCAGTACTTC.

This chain connects TRBV6-1 to TRBJ1-2; D remains unclear. This CDR3 contains 14 residues. V gave up 6 bases and J gave up 6 bases, with 17 bases separating them. Germline values: CDR1 MNHNS, CDR2 SASEGT. CDR3 protein: CASSPRTEDDGYTF. CDR3 nucleotides: TGTGCCAGCAGCCCCAGGACGGAAGATGATGGCTACACCTTC.

The V and J genes are TRBV18 and TRBJ2-2; TRBD1 aligns across 7 bases. The CDR3 runs to 16 residues. Germline CDR1 reads KGHSH; CDR2 reads LQKENI. V lost 3 bases to trimming and J lost 2 bases; unmatched junction nucleotides: 6. The CDR3 spells CASSPQDRLNTGELFF. The DNA for the CDR3 is TGTGCCAGCTCACCCCAGGACAGGCTCAACACCGGGGAGCTGTTTTTT.

This clone came up a few times. CDR3 loop: CASAAPSGVVEQYF. DNA for the CDR3: TGTGCCAGCGCCGCCCCTAGCGGGGTCGTCGAGCAGTACTTC. V usage is TRBV28 and J usage is TRBJ2-7; 9 bases match TRBD2. The germline gives CDR1 MDHEN, CDR2 SYDVKM. The V segment lost 8 bases and the J segment 6 bases; nucleotides outside the gene matches: 11. This CDR3 contains 14 residues.

This rearrangement joins TRBV4-3 to TRBJ1-4, with D maybe TRBD1 (5 bases). The ends were cut back, 1 base at V and 6 bases at J, with 9 bases in the middle. This CDR3 is built from 14 residues. Germline CDR1 is LGHNA and CDR2 is YSLEER. The CDR3 DNA follows: TGCGCCAGCAGCCAAGGGGGGTCAGATGAAAAACTGTTTTTT. Translating it yields CASSQGGSDEKLFF.

A word on this clone: Its ends do not fully match the called genes, so a read error is possible. The chain's CDR3 is CASSQDERVESPLHF. The CDR3 nucleotides read TGCGCCAGCAGCCAAGATGAGAGGGTGGAATCACCCCTCCACTTT. V is TRBV7-9 and J is TRBJ1-6; D gene uncertain. The CDR3 has 15 amino acids. Per the germline V gene, CDR1 is SEHNR and CDR2 is FQNEAQ (reference sequence).

This chain links TRBV5-1 with TRBJ2-1; 8 nucleotides align to TRBD2. The CDR3 contains 17 residues. The V gene end was trimmed by 4 bases and the J gene end by 1 base; junction bases not matched to a gene: 10. Germline lookup yields CDR1 SGHRS and CDR2 YFSETQ. The CDR3 reads CASSVAVGLVSYNEQFF. CDR3 in DNA: TGCGCCAGCAGCGTAGCGGTGGGACTAGTTTCCTACAATGAGCAGTTCTTC.

This clone was counted a few times. The J gene is TRBJ2-5, the V gene TRBV6-6; 8 bases are shared with TRBD1. V was pared by 8 bases and J by 4 bases, with 6 bases of the junction left unmatched. The CDR3 is made up of 13 amino acids. Germline V gene lookup returns CDR1 MNHNY and CDR2 SVGAGI (reference sequence). CDR3 in amino acids: CASSYRGSETQYF. As DNA, the CDR3 is TGTGCCAGCTCGTACAGGGGGTCAGAGACCCAGTACTTC.

V and J are TRBV5-1 and TRBJ2-2; 8 bases match TRBD1. The CDR3 consists of 15 residues. V gave up 4 bases and J gave up 9 bases; unmatched junction bases: 11. Germline CDR1 and CDR2: SGHRS and YFSETQ. CDR3: CASSPGTGSSRELFF. The CDR3 DNA sequence: TGCGCCAGCAGCCCCGGGACAGGTTCCTCCCGGGAGCTGTTTTTT. Full variable domain (remainder filled in from reference TRBV5-1 and TRBJ2-2): KAGVTQTPRYLIKTRGQQVTLSCSPISGHRSVSWYQQTPGQGLQFLFEYFSETQRNKGNFPGRFSGRQFSNSRSEMNVSTLELGDSALYLCASSPGTGSSRELFFGEGSRLTVL.

There are a few counts of this clone. The chain joins TRBV5-1 to TRBJ1-6; D is unresolved. The CDR3 is 17 amino acids. Trimming pared 3 bases from V and 7 bases from J, leaving 20 bases between. Looked up from germline, CDR1 is SGHRS and CDR2 is YFSETQ. The CDR3 here is CASSSVEPGQRNSPLHF. The CDR3, as DNA: TGCGCCAGCAGCTCCGTAGAACCGGGCCAGAGGAATTCACCCCTCCACTTT. Full variable domain (outside the CDR3, taken from reference TRBV5-1 and TRBJ1-6): KAGVTQTPRYLIKTRGQQVTLSCSPISGHRSVSWYQQTPGQGLQFLFEYFSETQRNKGNFPGRFSGRQFSNSRSEMNVSTLELGDSALYLCASSSVEPGQRNSPLHFGNGTRLTVT.

Regarding this clone: Relative to the germline gene, one junction end is altered; a read error may explain this. CDR3 sequence (DNA): TGTGCTAGCAGCTTAGATCAGGGGGCCGAGCAGTACTTC. Translating gives CASSLDQGAEQYF. This rearrangement joins TRBV7-7 to TRBJ2-7; 8 positions match TRBD1. Looked up from germline, CDR1 is SSHAT and CDR2 is FNYEAQ (reference sequence). CDR3 size: 13 residues.

The rearrangement uses TRBV11-3 and TRBJ2-1; D not resolved. Germline CDR1 is SGHNT and CDR2 is YENEEA. CDR3 length: 12 residues. The V and J ends lost 5 bases and 0 bases respectively, with 2 bases between them. The CDR3 sequence is CASSPSYNEQFF. The CDR3 DNA sequence: TGTGCCAGCAGCCCCTCCTACAATGAGCAGTTCTTC. Variable domain in full (rest from reference TRBV11-3 and TRBJ2-1): EAGVVQSPRYKIIEKKQPVAFWCNPISGHNTLYWYLQNLGQGPELLIRYENEEAVDDSQLPKDRFSAERLKGVDSTLKIQPAELGDSAVYLCASSPSYNEQFFGPGTRLTVL.

This clone has only a few counts. V is TRBV10-3 and J is TRBJ2-7; 7 bases match TRBD1. Germline V gives CDR1 ENHRY, CDR2 SYGVKD. The length of the CDR3 is 13 residues. J lost 2 bases, V lost 7 bases, and 5 bases had no gene match. CDR3 protein: CAITPGTAYEQYF. CDR3 DNA sequence: TGTGCCATCACCCCCGGGACAGCCTACGAGCAGTACTTC.

This clone showed up just a few times. This chain uses TRBV19 with TRBJ2-7, with D perhaps TRBD2 (5 bases). This CDR3 has 13 residues. Trimming stripped 3 bases from V and 6 bases from J, with 12 bases between. Germline V gene sequence: CDR1 LNHDA, CDR2 SQIVND (reference sequence). The CDR3 coding sequence is TGTGCCAGTAGTATGTGGGAGCACGGCGAGCAGTACTTC. Its protein is CASSMWEHGEQYF.

This clone has a handful of counts. The chain is built from TRBV9 and TRBJ2-5, with 13 bases lining up with TRBD2. V was clipped by 0 bases and J by 0 bases; unmatched bases: 5. The CDR3 has 18 amino acids. Germline V gene sequence: CDR1 SGDLS, CDR2 YYNGEE. The CDR3 here is CASSVGLAGGLYQETQYF. For the CDR3, the DNA is TGTGCCAGCAGCGTAGGACTAGCGGGGGGCCTGTACCAAGAGACCCAGTACTTC.

V is TRBV29-1 and J is TRBJ2-3, with 9 positions matching TRBD2. V shed 4 bases and J 2 bases; nucleotides not matched to a gene: 4. CDR3 length: 14 amino acids. Per the germline V gene, CDR1 is SQVTM and CDR2 is ANQGSEA. CDR3 in amino acids: CSVALAGNTDTQYF. CDR3 bases: TGCAGCGTTGCCCTAGCGGGGAACACAGATACGCAGTATTTT.

The sample holds a few counts of this clone. The chain combines TRBV7-6 with TRBJ2-7; possible D gene TRBD1, 6 bases. The CDR3 totals 16 residues. Germline CDR1 SGHVS, CDR2 FNYEAQ. Trimming removed 1 base from V and 2 bases from J, with 15 bases in between. The CDR3 nucleotides read TGTGCCAGCAGCTTAGGCCGGGACACTAGGGCCTACGAGCAGTACTTC. Translation gives CASSLGRDTRAYEQYF.

This clone was observed a handful of times. V is TRBV6-6 and J is TRBJ2-3; D not resolved. Germline CDR1 and CDR2: MNHNY and SVGAGI (reference sequence). This CDR3 has 15 residues. Deletions cut 0 bases from V and 1 base from J, with 8 bases between. The CDR3 bases are TGTGCCAGCAGTTACTCGAGCCTGGGCACAGATACGCAGTATTTT. Amino acid sequence: CASSYSSLGTDTQYF.